Below, 4 T cell receptor beta chains from the same sample are listed, as sequenced in a study of shared clonotypes between healthy human individuals. Here immunoSEQ multiplex PCR was the method, and the copy in TCRdb shows in-frame clones only, minus some. The data hold about 490,000 clones, with 79% observed a single time. The sequencing input was PBMCs. The receptors come from a woman in her thirties or forties in good health. Some clones in this sample may be carry-over from other donors' samples.

This chain connects TRBV19 to TRBJ2-5; 8 bases map to TRBD2. In germline, CDR1 is LNHDA, CDR2 SQIVND (reference sequence). V shed 0 bases and J 5 bases; nucleotides not matched to a gene: 8. The CDR3 has 16 amino acids. CDR3 protein: CASSIDLERGHETQYF. DNA of the CDR3: TGTGCCAGTAGTATAGATCTGGAGCGGGGGCACGAGACCCAGTACTTC.

V is TRBV19 and J is TRBJ1-2; the match to TRBD1 covers 7 bases. V trimming: 5 bases; J trimming: 4 bases; junction bases outside the gene matches: 10. The CDR3 sequence is 15 residues long. The germline V gene encodes CDR1 LNHDA and CDR2 SQIVND (reference sequence). In nucleotides, the CDR3 is TGTGCCAGTAGTGATAAACAGGGGTTTGGCTATGGCTACACCTTC. Translation gives CASSDKQGFGYGYTF.

A remark on this clone: At one of its ends the junction is not consistent with the germline gene, which may arise from a read error. The J gene is TRBJ2-3, the V gene TRBV2; maybe TRBD1 (6 bases). The V gene's germline CDR1 is SNHLY and CDR2 FYNNEI. This CDR3 is 11 amino acids long. Here the CDR3 reads CASSPTGSPAF. The CDR3 region has the DNA TGTGCCAGCAGTCCGACAGGTTCCCCTGCTTTT.

This clone was counted only a few times. This chain connects TRBV15 to TRBJ1-4; possibly TRBD1 for D (6 bases). Trimming pared 11 bases from V and 7 bases from J, leaving 14 bases between. The CDR3 totals 12 residues. The germline V gene has CDR1 LNHNV and CDR2 YYDKDF (reference sequence). The CDR3 region is CASARGSEKLFF. As DNA, the CDR3 is TGTGCCTCCGCCAGGGGAAGTGAAAAACTGTTTTTT.